This T cell receptor (beta chain) was profiled in a study of a mutant IDH1 vaccine in newly diagnosed glioma. Study-level information: Beginning 4-6 weeks after radiotherapy alone, or with temozolomide cycles, vaccination took place. Mean patient age was about 40 years; roughly 62% were male and around 38% female.

Time point meaning: week 35, safety follow-up. Alongside topical imiquimod, each dose of vaccine comprised 300 ug of mutant IDH1 20-mer peptide. Every donor had a new WHO grade 3 or 4 astrocytoma that was IDH1-mutant, with loss of nuclear ATRX. Study results and caveats: Pseudoprogression apparently tracked independently of changes in top peripheral T cell clonotypes.

TCRdb keeps only in-frame clones here, not all; method: immunoSEQ multiplex PCR. The sample comprises around 32,000 clones, roughly 77% of which are singletons, and roughly 3.2% rests with the top ten. Turning to this clone: Its target is not known.

The clonotype comes from a man aged 35-49 years with glioma. Some clones in this sample may be carry-over from other donors' samples. Source: PBMCs, taken from a glioma patient whose treatment included an IDH1 peptide vaccine.

Written as DNA, the CDR3 is TGCGCCAGCAGCGCCCACCAGGAAATCTATGGCTACACCTTC. Its translation: CASSAHQEIYGYTF. The rearrangement joins TRBV5-1 to TRBJ1-2; D call uncertain. Trimming pared 4 bases from V and 4 bases from J, leaving 14 bases between. The CDR3 is 14 residues long. CDR1 is SGHRS and CDR2 is YFSETQ in the germline V gene.